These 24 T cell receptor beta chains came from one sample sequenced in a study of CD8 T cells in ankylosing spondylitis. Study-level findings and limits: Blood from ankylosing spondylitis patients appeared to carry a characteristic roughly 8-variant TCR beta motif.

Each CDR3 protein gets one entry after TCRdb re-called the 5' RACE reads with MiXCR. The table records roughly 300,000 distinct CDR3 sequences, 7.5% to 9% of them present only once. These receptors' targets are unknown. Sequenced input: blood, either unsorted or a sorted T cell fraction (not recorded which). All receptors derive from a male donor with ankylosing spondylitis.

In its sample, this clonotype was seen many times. For the CDR3, the DNA is TGCAGCGTAAACAGGGGACCCGAGCAGTACTTC. It is translated as CSVNRGPEQYF. This rearrangement joins TRBV29-1 to TRBJ2-7; 7 nucleotides agree with TRBD1. The V and J ends lost 6 bases and 6 bases, in that order; junction bases with no gene match: 5. The CDR3 covers 11 residues. Germline CDR1 reads SQVTM; CDR2 reads ANQGSEA.

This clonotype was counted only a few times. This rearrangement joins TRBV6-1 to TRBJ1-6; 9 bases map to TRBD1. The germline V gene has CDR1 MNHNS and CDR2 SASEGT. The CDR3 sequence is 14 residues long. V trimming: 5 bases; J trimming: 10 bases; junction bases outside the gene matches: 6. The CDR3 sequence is CASSKQGARSPLHF. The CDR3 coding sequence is TGTGCCAGCAGTAAACAGGGGGCCCGATCACCCCTCCACTTT.

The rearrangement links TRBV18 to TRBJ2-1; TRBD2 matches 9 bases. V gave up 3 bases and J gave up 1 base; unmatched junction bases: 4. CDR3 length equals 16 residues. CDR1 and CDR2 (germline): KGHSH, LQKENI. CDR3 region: CASSPPSGRSYNEQFF. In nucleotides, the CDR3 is TGTGCCAGCTCACCGCCCAGCGGGAGGTCCTACAATGAGCAGTTCTTC.

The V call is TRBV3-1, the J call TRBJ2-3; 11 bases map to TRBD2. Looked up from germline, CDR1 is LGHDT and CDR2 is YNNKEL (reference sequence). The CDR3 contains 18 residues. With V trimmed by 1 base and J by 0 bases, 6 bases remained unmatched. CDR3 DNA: TGTGCCAGCAGCCAAGTCCTAGCGGGAGGACCTAGCACAGATACGCAGTATTTT. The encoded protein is CASSQVLAGGPSTDTQYF.

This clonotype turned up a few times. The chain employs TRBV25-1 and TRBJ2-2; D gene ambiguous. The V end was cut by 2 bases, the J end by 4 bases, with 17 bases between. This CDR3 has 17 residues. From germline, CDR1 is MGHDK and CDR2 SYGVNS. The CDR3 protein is CASSERRASARTGELFF. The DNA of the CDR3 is TGTGCCAGCAGTGAAAGACGGGCCTCGGCCCGCACCGGGGAGCTGTTTTTT. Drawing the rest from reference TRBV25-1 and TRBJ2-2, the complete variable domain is EADIYQTPRYLVIGTGKKITLECSQTMGHDKMYWYQQDPGMELHLIHYSYGVNSTEKGDLSSESTVSRIRTEHFPLTLESARPSHTSQYLCASSERRASARTGELFFGEGSRLTVL.

The CDR3 sequence is CASSRTSGYNVLTF. As DNA, the CDR3 is TGTGCCAGCAGTCGGACTAGCGGGTACAACGTCCTGACTTTC. V is TRBV28 and J is TRBJ2-6, with TRBD2 matching over 11 bases. This CDR3 region has 14 residues. With V trimmed by 5 bases and J by 9 bases, 3 bases remained unmatched. From germline, CDR1 is MDHEN and CDR2 SYDVKM.

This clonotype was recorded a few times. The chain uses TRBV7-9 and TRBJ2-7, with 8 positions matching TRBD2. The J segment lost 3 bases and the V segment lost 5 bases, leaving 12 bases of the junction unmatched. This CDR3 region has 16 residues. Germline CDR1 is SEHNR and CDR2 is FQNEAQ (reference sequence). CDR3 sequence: CASSPSGLAGLYEQYF. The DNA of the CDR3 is TGTGCCAGCAGCCCATCCGGGCTAGCGGGCCTCTACGAGCAGTACTTC.

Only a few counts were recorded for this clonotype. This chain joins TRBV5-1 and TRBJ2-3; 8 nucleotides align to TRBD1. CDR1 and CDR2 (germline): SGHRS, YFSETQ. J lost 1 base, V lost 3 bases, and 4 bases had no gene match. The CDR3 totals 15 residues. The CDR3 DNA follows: TGCGCCAGCAGCTCGGACAGGGTCGGCACAGATACGCAGTATTTT. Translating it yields CASSSDRVGTDTQYF.

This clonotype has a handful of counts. CDR3: CASSTPTRSLGANVLTF. The DNA of the CDR3 is TGCGCCAGCAGCACCCCGACAAGGTCTCTGGGGGCCAACGTCCTGACTTTC. V gene TRBV5-1 combines with J gene TRBJ2-6; D uncertain. V lost 4 bases to trimming and J lost 4 bases, with 18 bases between them. The germline V gene encodes CDR1 SGHRS and CDR2 YFSETQ. This CDR3 comprises 17 residues.

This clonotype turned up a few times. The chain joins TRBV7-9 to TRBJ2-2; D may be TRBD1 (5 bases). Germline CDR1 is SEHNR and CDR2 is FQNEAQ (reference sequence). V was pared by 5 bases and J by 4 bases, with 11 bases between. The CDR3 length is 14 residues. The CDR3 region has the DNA TGTGCCAGCAGCATGCCAGGGTCCACCGGGGAGCTGTTTTTT. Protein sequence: CASSMPGSTGELFF. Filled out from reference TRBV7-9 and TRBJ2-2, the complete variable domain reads DTGVSQNPRHKITKRGQNVTFRCDPISEHNRLYWYRQTLGQGPEFLTYFQNEAQLEKSRLLSDRFSAERPKGSFSTLEIQRTEQGDSAMYLCASSMPGSTGELFFGEGSRLTVL.

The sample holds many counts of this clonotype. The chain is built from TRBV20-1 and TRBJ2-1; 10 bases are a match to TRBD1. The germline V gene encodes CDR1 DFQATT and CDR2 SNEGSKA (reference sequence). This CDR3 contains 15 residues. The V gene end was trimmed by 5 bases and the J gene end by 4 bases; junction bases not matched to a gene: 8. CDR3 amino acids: CSAVPGTGAYNEQFF. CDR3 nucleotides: TGCAGTGCTGTTCCCGGGACAGGGGCTTACAATGAGCAGTTCTTC.

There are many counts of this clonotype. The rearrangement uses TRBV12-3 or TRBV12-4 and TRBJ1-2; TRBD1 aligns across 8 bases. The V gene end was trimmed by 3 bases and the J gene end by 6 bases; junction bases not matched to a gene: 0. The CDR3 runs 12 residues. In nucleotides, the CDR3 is TGTGCCAGCAGTTTGACAGGGGATGGCTACACCTTC. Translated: CASSLTGDGYTF.

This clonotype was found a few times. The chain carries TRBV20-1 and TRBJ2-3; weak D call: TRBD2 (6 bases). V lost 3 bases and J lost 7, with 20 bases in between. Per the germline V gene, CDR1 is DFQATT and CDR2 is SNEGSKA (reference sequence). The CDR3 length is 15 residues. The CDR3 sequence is CSARNSGGTLYTQYF. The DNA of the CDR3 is TGCAGTGCTAGGAATAGCGGAGGAACGTTGTATACGCAGTATTTT.

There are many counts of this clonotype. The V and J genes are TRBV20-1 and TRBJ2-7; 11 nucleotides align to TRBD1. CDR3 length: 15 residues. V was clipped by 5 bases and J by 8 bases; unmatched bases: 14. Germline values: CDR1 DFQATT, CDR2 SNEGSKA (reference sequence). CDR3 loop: CSAPEAGTGGWKQYF. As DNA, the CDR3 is TGCAGTGCTCCTGAAGCCGGGACAGGGGGATGGAAGCAGTACTTC.

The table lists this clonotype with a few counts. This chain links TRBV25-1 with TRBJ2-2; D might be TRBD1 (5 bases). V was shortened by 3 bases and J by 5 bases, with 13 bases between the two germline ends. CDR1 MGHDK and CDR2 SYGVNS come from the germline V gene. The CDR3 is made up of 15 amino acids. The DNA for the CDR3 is TGTGCCAGCAGTGACAGGCAGGGTGAGACCGGGGAGCTGTTTTTT. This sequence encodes CASSDRQGETGELFF.

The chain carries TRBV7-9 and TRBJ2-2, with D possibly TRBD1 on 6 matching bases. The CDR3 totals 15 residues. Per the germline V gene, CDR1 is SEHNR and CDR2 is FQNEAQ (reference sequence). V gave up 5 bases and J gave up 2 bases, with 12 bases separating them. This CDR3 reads CASSQMGQNTGELFF. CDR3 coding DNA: TGTGCCAGCAGCCAGATGGGACAAAACACCGGGGAGCTGTTTTTT.

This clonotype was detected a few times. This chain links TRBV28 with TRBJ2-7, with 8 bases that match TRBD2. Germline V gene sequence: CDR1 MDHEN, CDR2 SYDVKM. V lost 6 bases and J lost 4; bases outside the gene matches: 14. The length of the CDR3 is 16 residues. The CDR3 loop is CASSPIGSGRAYEQYF. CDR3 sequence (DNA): TGTGCCAGCAGCCCCATTGGGAGCGGGAGAGCTTACGAGCAGTACTTC.

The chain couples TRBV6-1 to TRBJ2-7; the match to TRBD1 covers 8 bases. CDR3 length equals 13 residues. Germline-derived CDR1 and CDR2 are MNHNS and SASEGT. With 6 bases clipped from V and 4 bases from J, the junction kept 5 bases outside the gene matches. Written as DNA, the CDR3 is TGTGCCAGCAGCCGGACAGGGAGGTACGAGCAGTACTTC. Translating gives CASSRTGRYEQYF.

CDR3 residues: CSAYRRASVETQYF. The DNA for the CDR3 is TGCAGTGCTTACCGGAGGGCCAGTGTGGAGACCCAGTACTTC. The chain employs TRBV20-1 and TRBJ2-5; weak D call: TRBD2 (6 bases). Germline V gives CDR1 DFQATT, CDR2 SNEGSKA (reference sequence). Trimming removed 5 bases at V and 5 bases at J, with 18 bases between. This CDR3 is 14 amino acids long.

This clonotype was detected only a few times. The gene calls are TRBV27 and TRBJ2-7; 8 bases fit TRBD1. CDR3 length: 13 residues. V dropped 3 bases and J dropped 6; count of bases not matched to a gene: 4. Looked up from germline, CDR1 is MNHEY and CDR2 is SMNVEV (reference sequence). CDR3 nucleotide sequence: TGTGCCAGCAGTTTTGCAGGGGGCTCCGAGCAGTACTTC. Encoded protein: CASSFAGGSEQYF.

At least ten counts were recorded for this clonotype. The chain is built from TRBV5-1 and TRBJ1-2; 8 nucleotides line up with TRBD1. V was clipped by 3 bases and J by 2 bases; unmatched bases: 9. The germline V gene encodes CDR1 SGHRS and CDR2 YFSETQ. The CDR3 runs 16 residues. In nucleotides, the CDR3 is TGCGCCAGCAGCTGGGATCGGGACAGGCCAAACTATGGCTACACCTTC. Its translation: CASSWDRDRPNYGYTF.

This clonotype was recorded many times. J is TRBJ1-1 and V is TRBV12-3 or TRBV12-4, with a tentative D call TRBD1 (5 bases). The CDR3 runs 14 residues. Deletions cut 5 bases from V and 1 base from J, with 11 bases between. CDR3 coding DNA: TGTGCCAGCAGTGGCAGGGTCGGGAACACTGAAGCTTTCTTT. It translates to CASSGRVGNTEAFF.

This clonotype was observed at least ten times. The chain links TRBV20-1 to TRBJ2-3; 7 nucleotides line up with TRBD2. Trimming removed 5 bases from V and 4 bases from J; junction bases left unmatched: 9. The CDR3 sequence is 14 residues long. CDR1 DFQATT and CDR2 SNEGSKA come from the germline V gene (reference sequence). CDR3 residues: CSAGGGGGADTQYF. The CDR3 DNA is TGCAGTGCTGGAGGCGGGGGAGGAGCAGATACGCAGTATTTT.

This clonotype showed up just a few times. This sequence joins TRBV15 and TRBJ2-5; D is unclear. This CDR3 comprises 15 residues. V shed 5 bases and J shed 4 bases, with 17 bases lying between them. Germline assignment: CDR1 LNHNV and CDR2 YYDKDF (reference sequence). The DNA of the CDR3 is TGTGCCACCAGCGAAGGCAAGAAACGAGGAGAGACCCAGTACTTC. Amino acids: CATSEGKKRGETQYF.